The sequence of this TCR beta chain was determined in a study of cytomegalovirus exposure and HLA in healthy donors. Primers for the PCR totalled 60 Vbeta and 13 Jbeta. Profiled with immunoSEQ multiplex PCR; TCRdb holds only in-frame clones, not every one. The data hold 80,000 or so clones, with approximately 72% observed a single time. CDR1 is MDHEN, CDR2 SYDVKM, per germline. V lost 3 bases to trimming and J lost 8 bases, with 10 bases between them. The CDR3 runs 12 residues. Points from the study as a whole: An ancestry cluster, one associated with Asian ancestry, reportedly showed fewer N-insertions than the 666-donor mean in a later analysis. Solely CMV serostatus was available to characterize immune exposure.

This clone was recorded a few times. Its antigen is not identified. Among the donors, all were healthy bone marrow donors. The source of this sequence is a woman in her 40s in good health and CMV-seropositive. The sample was PBMCs. The rearrangement joins TRBV28 to TRBJ1-1; D ambiguous. The CDR3 DNA reads TGTGCCAGCAGTTTTCGGGGAATGGAAGCTTTCTTT. Its protein is CASSFRGMEAFF.